The rows below give T cell receptor beta chains drawn from one sample of a study of blood T cell repertoires in COVID-19. Clones were read by immunoSEQ multiplex PCR, and TCRdb kept only the in-frame ones, dropping some. The sample lists about 150,000 clones, 60% to 80% occurring once. The sequenced sample was peripheral blood. The receptor source for this set is a man in his sixties who had recovered from COVID-19. Both conserved end residues are trimmed from each CDR3. Each record gives: V gene, clone size, CDR3 protein. Part of the rows lack a size; the others show once, few, many or a class for expanded clones.

v_call: TRBV7-2; clone_size: -; cdr3_aa: ASIDRSAEAF
v_call: TRBV19; clone_size: -; cdr3_aa: ASSIGANTEAF
v_call: TRBV24-1; clone_size: -; cdr3_aa: ATQDGETQY
v_call: TRBV6-2/TRBV6-3; clone_size: -; cdr3_aa: ASSYTSENIQY
v_call: TRBV10-3; clone_size: -; cdr3_aa: AISESGQGIDTQY
v_call: TRBV19; clone_size: -; cdr3_aa: ASSIPATNTGELF
v_call: TRBV7-9; clone_size: many; cdr3_aa: ASSQEQGPMNTEAF
v_call: TRBV10-1; clone_size: -; cdr3_aa: ASSPDRANSPLH
v_call: TRBV30; clone_size: -; cdr3_aa: AWSVYTDKGELF
v_call: TRBV14; clone_size: -; cdr3_aa: ASSLLGGFVGNTEAF
v_call: TRBV19; clone_size: -; cdr3_aa: ASSITGSNQPQH
v_call: TRBV4-3; clone_size: -; cdr3_aa: ASSQNTGANEKLF
v_call: TRBV7-6; clone_size: -; cdr3_aa: ASSPRGGQGVGYT